This T cell receptor beta chain was obtained from a study of control samples from healthy donors and cancer patients. This CDR3 comprises 15 residues. TCRdb keeps only in-frame clones here, not all; method: immunoSEQ multiplex PCR. The data hold roughly 48,000 clones, with 75% to 95% observed a single time. This TCR was sampled from a woman aged 40 to 50 with head and neck cancer. Sequencing was carried out using PBMCs. V and J are TRBV21-1 and TRBJ2-5; TRBD2 reflects the table's D call only, with no check against the DNA. TRBV21-1 has pseudogene status. This CDR3 reads CASSKEAGDPETQYF. Written as DNA, the CDR3 is TGTGCCAGCAGCAAAGAGGCGGGGGATCCAGAGACCCAGTACTTC.